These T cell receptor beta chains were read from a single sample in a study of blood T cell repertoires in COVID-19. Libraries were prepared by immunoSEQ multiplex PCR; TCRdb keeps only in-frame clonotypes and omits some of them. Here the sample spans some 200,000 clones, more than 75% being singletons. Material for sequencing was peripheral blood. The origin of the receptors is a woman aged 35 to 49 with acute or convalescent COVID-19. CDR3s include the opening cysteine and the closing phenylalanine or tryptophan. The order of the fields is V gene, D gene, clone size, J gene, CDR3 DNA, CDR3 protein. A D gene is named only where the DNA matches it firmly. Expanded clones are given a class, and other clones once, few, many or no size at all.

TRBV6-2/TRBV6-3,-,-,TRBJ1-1,TGTGCCAGCAGTGACCACCGACGGAGGGTAGACACTGAAGCTTTCTTT,CASSDHRRRVDTEAFF
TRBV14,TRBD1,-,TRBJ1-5,TGTGCCAGCAGCCCCGGGACAGGGGCTTCTCAGCATTTT,CASSPGTGASQHF
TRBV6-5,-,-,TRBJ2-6,TGTGCCAGCAGTTACAGGGTTTCTGGGGCCAATGTCCTGACTTTC,CASSYRVSGANVLTF
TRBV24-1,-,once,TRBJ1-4,TGTGCCACCAGTGATTCCCAAGTTCCCCCTAGACTGTTTTTT,CATSDSQVPPRLFF
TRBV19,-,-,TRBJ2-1,TGTGCCAGTAGGCTGGGCTTGGAGCAGTTCTTC,CASRLGLEQFF
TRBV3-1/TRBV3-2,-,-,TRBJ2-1,TGTGCCAGCAGCAAGCCCCGGGATATATCCTACAATGAGCAGTTCTTC,CASSKPRDISYNEQFF
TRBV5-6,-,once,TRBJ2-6,TGTGCCAGCAGGCCGCGAGGTGGGGCCAACGTCCTGACTTTC,CASRPRGGANVLTF
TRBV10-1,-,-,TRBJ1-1,TGCGCCAGCAGTGAGTCCCAGGAACCGATTAACACTGAAGCTTTCTTT,CASSESQEPINTEAFF
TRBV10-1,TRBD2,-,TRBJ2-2,TGCGCCAGCAGTGAGACGGTTTCTAGCGGGGGGCGCCCCACCGGGGAGCTGTTTTTT,CASSETVSSGGRPTGELFF
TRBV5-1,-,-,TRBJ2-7,TGCGCCAGCAGCTTGGGATTGCAGGCCTACGAGCAGTACTTC,CASSLGLQAYEQYF
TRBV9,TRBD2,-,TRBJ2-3,TGTGCCAGCAGCGTAGCTACTAGCGGGCCCTACACAGATACGCAGTATTTT,CASSVATSGPYTDTQYF
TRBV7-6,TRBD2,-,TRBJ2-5,TGTGCCAGCAGTCGCGGCGGGAGCCAAGAGACCCAGTACTTC,CASSRGGSQETQYF
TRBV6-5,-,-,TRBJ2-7,TGTGCCAGCAGAATGTACTCTCAGGGTGGCGAGCAGTACTTC,CASRMYSQGGEQYF
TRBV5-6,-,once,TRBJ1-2,TGTGCCAGCAGCTTTGGGGGGAGCGATGGCTACACCTTC,CASSFGGSDGYTF
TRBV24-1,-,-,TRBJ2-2,TGTGCCACCAGTGAGGTGGGAGGACGGCCGGGCACCGGGGAGCTGTTTTTT,CATSEVGGRPGTGELFF
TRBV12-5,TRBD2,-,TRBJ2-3,TGTGCTAGTGGCAATCCTAGCGGGCCTAGCACAGATACGCAGTATTTT,CASGNPSGPSTDTQYF
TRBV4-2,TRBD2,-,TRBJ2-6,TGTGCCAGCAGCCTCCGGGGGGAATACTCTGGGGCCAACGTCCTGACTTTC,CASSLRGEYSGANVLTF
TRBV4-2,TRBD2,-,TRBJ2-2,TGTGCCAGCAGCCAAGGGACTCTAGCGGGAACGAACACCGGGGAGCTGTTTTTT,CASSQGTLAGTNTGELFF
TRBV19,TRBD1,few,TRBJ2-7,TGTGCCAGTAGAGAGACAGGGGGCTCGGGAGAGCAGTACTTC,CASRETGGSGEQYF
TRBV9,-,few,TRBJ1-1,TGTGCCAGCAGCGTAGCATCCCTATCGGGAGCTTTCTTT,CASSVASLSGAFF
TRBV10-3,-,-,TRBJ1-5,TGTGCCATCAGTGAGTCCGCAGATAGCAATCAGCCCCAGCATTTT,CAISESADSNQPQHF
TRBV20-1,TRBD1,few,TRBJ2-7,TGCAGTGCTAGTGGACAGGGGGCGGGGGAGCAGTACTTC,CSASGQGAGEQYF
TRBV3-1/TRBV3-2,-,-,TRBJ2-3,TGTGCCAGCAGCCACCACCGGGACACTCGCACAGATACGCAGTATTTT,CASSHHRDTRTDTQYF
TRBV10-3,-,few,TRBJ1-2,TGTGCCATCAGTGGGTCATTATACTATGGCTACACCTTC,CAISGSLYYGYTF
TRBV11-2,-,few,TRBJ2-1,TGTGCCAGCAGCGAACTACAGGGTACCAATGAGCAGTTCTTC,CASSELQGTNEQFF
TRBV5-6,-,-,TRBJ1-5,TGTGCCAGCAGCAAACGACAGACGAATAGCAATCAGCCCCAGCATTTT,CASSKRQTNSNQPQHF
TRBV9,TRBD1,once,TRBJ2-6,TGTGCCAGCAGCGGGACAGGCCTCTCTGGGGCCAACGTCCTGACTTTC,CASSGTGLSGANVLTF
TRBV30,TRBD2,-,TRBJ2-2,TGTGCCGGGGGGGGACTAGCGGGGCCCTCGGGCACCGGGGAGCTGTTTTTT,CAGGGLAGPSGTGELFF
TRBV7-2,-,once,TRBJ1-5,TGTGCCAGCAGCTTAGACACATATCAGCCCCAGCATTTT,CASSLDTYQPQHF
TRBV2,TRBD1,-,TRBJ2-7,TGTGCCAGCAGTGAGACAGGGTTCTCCTACGAGCAGTACTTC,CASSETGFSYEQYF
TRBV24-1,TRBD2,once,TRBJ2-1,TGTGCCACCAGTGACCCGACTAGCGGGGGAAGAAATGAGCAGTTCTTC,CATSDPTSGGRNEQFF
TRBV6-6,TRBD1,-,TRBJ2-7,TGTGCCAGCAGAATCCGGGACAGGGCCTACGAGCAGTACTTC,CASRIRDRAYEQYF
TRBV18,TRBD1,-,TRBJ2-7,TGTGCCAGCTCATACTCCGGGACAGGGTTATACGAGCAGTACTTC,CASSYSGTGLYEQYF
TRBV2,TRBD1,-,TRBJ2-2,TGTGCCAGCAGTCCCCCGGGGACAGGGCTCACCGGGGAGCTGTTTTTT,CASSPPGTGLTGELFF
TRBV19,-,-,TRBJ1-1,TGTGCCAGTACCACTTTCGGTACTGAAGCTTTCTTT,CASTTFGTEAFF
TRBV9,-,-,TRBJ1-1,TGTGCCAGCAGCGCCGTAACACGGACTGAATCGGAGGCTTTCTTT,CASSAVTRTESEAFF
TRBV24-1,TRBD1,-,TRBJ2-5,TGTGCCACCAGTGATGGGGTCGGGACAGGGGTGTACTTC,CATSDGVGTGVYF
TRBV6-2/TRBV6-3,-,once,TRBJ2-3,TGTGCCAGCAGTTACGTAGCGGCCAGTGGTGATACGCAGTATTTT,CASSYVAASGDTQYF
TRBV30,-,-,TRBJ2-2,TGTGCCTGGAGGCGGGCCGGGGAGCTGTTTTTT,CAWRRAGELFF
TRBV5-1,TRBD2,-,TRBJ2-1,TGCGCCAGCAGCCCTGGACTAGCGGGCAGATACAATGAGCAGTTCTTC,CASSPGLAGRYNEQFF
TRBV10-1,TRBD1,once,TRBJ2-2,TGCGCCAGCAGTAGATCGGGACAGGGGGCGAACACCGGGGAGCTGTTTTTT,CASSRSGQGANTGELFF
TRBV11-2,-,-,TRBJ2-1,TGTGCCAGCAGCTTTAATACGGGAGCTCGGGGCAATGAGCAGTTCTTC,CASSFNTGARGNEQFF
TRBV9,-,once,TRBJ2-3,TGTGCCAGCAGCGTGGGGGGGGCTAGCACAGATACGCAGTATTTT,CASSVGGASTDTQYF
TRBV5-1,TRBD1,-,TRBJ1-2,TGCGCCAGCAGCTCCCGACAGGGGTATGGCTACACCTTC,CASSSRQGYGYTF
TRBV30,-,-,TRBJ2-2,TGTGCCTGGAGTGTACCGGGTCTCGGAGCCGGGGAGCTGTTTTTT,CAWSVPGLGAGELFF
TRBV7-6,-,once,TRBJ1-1,TGTGCCAGCAGCTTGGGGCAGGAAGCTTTCTTT,CASSLGQEAFF
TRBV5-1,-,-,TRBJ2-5,TGCGCCAGCAGCTTGTACGTGGCGGGACGGCGGAACCTCCAAGAGACCCAGTACTTC,CASSLYVAGRRNLQETQYF
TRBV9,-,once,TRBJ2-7,TGTGCCAGCAGCGTAGCTCCCGGTTACTCCTACGAGCAGTACTTC,CASSVAPGYSYEQYF
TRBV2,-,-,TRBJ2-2,TGTGCCAGCCACCGGGACTACACCGGGGAGCTGTTTTTT,CASHRDYTGELFF
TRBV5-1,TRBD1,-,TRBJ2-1,TGCGCCAGCAGCTTGGGGCCCGGGACAGGGAGCAATGAGCAGTTCTTC,CASSLGPGTGSNEQFF
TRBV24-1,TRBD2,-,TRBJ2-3,TGTGCCACCAGTGATCCTAGCGGGAGGGCCGCAGATACGCAGTATTTT,CATSDPSGRAADTQYF
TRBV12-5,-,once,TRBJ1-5,TGTGCTAGTGGTTCCACACTGGGAGGGGTGGGTAGTCAGCCCCAGCATTTT,CASGSTLGGVGSQPQHF
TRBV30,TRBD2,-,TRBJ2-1,TGTGCCTGGAGAAGGGCTAGCGGGAGGAATGAGCAGTTCTTC,CAWRRASGRNEQFF
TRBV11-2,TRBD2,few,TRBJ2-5,TGTGCCAGCAGCTTCTGGGCGGGAGATATGGAGACCCAGTACTTC,CASSFWAGDMETQYF
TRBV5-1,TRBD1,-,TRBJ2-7,TGCGCCAGCAGCTTGATGGGACAGACTTACGAGCAGTACTTC,CASSLMGQTYEQYF
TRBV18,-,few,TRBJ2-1,TGTGCCAGCTCACCGGGTCGGGAGTATCCCCAGTTCTTC,CASSPGREYPQFF
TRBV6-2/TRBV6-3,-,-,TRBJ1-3,TGTGCCAGCAGTTATTACCTATCCTCGGGAGTGATATACGGAAACACCATATATTTT,CASSYYLSSGVIYGNTIYF
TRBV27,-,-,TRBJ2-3,TGTGCCAGCAGTTTAGTGGCTAGACCAGATACGCAGTATTTT,CASSLVARPDTQYF
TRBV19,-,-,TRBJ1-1,TGTGCCAGTAGTCTTTTCGGGAAAATGAACACTGAAGCTTTCTTT,CASSLFGKMNTEAFF
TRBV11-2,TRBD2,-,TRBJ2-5,TGTGCCAGCAGCTTGTTAGCGGGAGCAGAGACCCAGTACTTC,CASSLLAGAETQYF